These 7 T cell receptor beta chains share one sample of origin, sequenced in a study of blood T cell repertoires in COVID-19. Method: immunoSEQ multiplex PCR; TCRdb's copy keeps in-frame clones and lacks some. Of roughly 350,000 clones listed, 92% were seen once; the top ten hold less than 20%. Sequenced: PBMCs or T cells enriched from blood (not recorded which). These receptors were collected from a woman in her 30s who had recovered from COVID-19.

This chain connects TRBV7-2 to TRBJ2-2; a possible D gene is TRBD1 (5 bases). CDR1 and CDR2 from the germline V gene are SGHTA and FQGNSA. There are 15 residues in the CDR3. V was trimmed by 0 bases and J by 6 bases, leaving 11 bases between them. CDR3 amino acids: CASSLAVGVAGELFF. The CDR3 coding sequence is TGTGCCAGCAGCTTAGCGGTAGGGGTGGCCGGGGAGCTGTTTTTT.

In DNA, the CDR3 is TGTGCCAGCAGCTTGCTTAGCTCCTACAATGAGCAGTTCTTC. Protein sequence: CASSLLSSYNEQFF. The chain links TRBV5-8 to TRBJ2-1; no firm D call. The CDR3 runs 14 residues. V lost 1 base and J 0 bases, leaving 5 bases between the germline ends. Per germline, CDR1 SGHTS and CDR2 YDEGEE.

As for this clone: The sample has other DNA sequences that encode this CDR3 too. This chain links TRBV4-1 with TRBJ2-7, with unresolved D. The germline V gene encodes CDR1 MGHRA and CDR2 YSYEKL. Trimming removed 1 base from V and 3 bases from J, with 10 bases in between. The CDR3 extends over 14 amino acids. Written as DNA, the CDR3 is TGCGCCAGCAGCCAAGGAGGCGGCAGCTACGAGCAGTACTTC. Protein: CASSQGGGSYEQYF.

The CDR3 DNA sequence: TGCGCCAGCAGCCAAGAACCAGGTGGGACTGAAGCTTTCTTT. This sequence encodes CASSQEPGGTEAFF. The gene calls are TRBV4-3 and TRBJ1-1; D ambiguous. V lost 0 bases to trimming and J lost 5 bases, with 10 bases between them. CDR1 and CDR2 (germline): LGHNA, YSLEER. The CDR3 is 14 amino acids.

The chain joins TRBV7-3 to TRBJ2-6; 9 positions match TRBD1. With V trimmed by 4 bases and J by 0 bases, 7 bases remained unmatched. CDR3 size: 18 residues. Germline CDR1 is SGHTA and CDR2 is FQGTGA. CDR3: CASSWTGTGLSGANVLTF. In nucleotides, the CDR3 is TGTGCCAGCAGCTGGACCGGGACAGGGCTCTCTGGGGCCAACGTCCTGACTTTC. The full variable domain, with the rest looked up from reference TRBV7-3 and TRBJ2-6, is GAGVSQTPSNKVTEKGKYVELRCDPISGHTALYWYRQSLGQGPEFLIYFQGTGAADDSGLPNDRFFAVRPEGSVSTLKIQRTERGDSAVYLCASSWTGTGLSGANVLTFGAGSRLTVL.

The rearrangement uses TRBV5-5 and TRBJ2-7; 14 bases line up with TRBD2. In germline, CDR1 is SGHKS, CDR2 YYEKEE (reference sequence). The CDR3 contains 15 residues. V lost 4 bases to trimming and J lost 2 bases; unmatched junction nucleotides: 2. CDR3 DNA sequence: TGTGCCAGCAGCGCGACTAGCGGGGGGGCCTACGAGCAGTACTTC. Translation gives CASSATSGGAYEQYF.

This chain uses TRBV27 with TRBJ1-2, with 8 positions matching TRBD1. CDR1 and CDR2 (germline): MNHEY, SMNVEV (reference sequence). This CDR3 spans 14 amino acids. The trim removed 3 bases at V and 8 bases at J, leaving 8 bases unmatched. The CDR3 coding sequence is TGTGCCAGCAGTTTTCGACAGGGGTCTGGGGGCTACACCTTC. It yields the protein CASSFRQGSGGYTF.